Presented here are 32 T cell receptor beta chains from one specimen sequenced in a study of Graves' ophthalmopathy and Graves' hyperthyroidism. For repertoire sequencing, the TCR beta CDR3 regions were amplified from RNA transcripts. Second-round multiplex PCR came after first-round RT-PCR with HTBI primers. TCRdb fed the multiplex PCR reads into MiXCR, producing one record per CDR3 protein. The sample includes around 1,200,000 distinct CDR3 sequences, about 38% seen only once; the top ten take over 8.5%. Sequencing used peripheral blood or thyroid tissue (not recorded which). These receptors were obtained from an adult man with Graves' hyperthyroidism.

For this clonotype: The conserved closing phenylalanine or tryptophan is absent in this CDR3, likely reflecting a read error. The DNA is omitted, as the CDR3 cannot be located on it reliably, and the CDR3 follows TCRdb's listing. CDR3 sequence: CSGHGTVDGFAFS. The chain couples TRBV29-1 to TRBJ1-2; the D segment call TRBD1 is taken from the table without a DNA check. Counting both end residues, the CDR3 totals 13 amino acids. Looked up from germline, CDR1 is SQVTM and CDR2 is ANQGSEA.

The rearrangement uses TRBV7-2 and TRBJ2-5, with D perhaps matching TRBD1 or TRBD2 (5 bases each). CDR3 length equals 16 residues. Germline lookup yields CDR1 SGHTA and CDR2 FQGNSA. Trimming removed 4 bases from V and 4 bases from J, with 19 bases in between. CDR3 nucleotide sequence: TGTGCCAGCAGCTCCCTCCCGTTCTATGGGGGAGAGACCCAGTACTTC. This gives the protein CASSSLPFYGGETQYF.

This clonotype was observed a few times. The chain couples TRBV3-1 to TRBJ2-5; perhaps TRBD1 as D (5 bases). Germline V gene data show CDR1 as LGHDT and CDR2 as YNNKEL (reference sequence). The CDR3 spans 18 residues. V was cut by 0 bases and J by 5 bases, with 22 bases left in between. The CDR3: CASSQEMGPRGELETQYF. The CDR3 DNA sequence: TGTGCCAGCAGCCAAGAAATGGGGCCACGTGGAGAGTTGGAGACCCAGTACTTC.

The chain is built from TRBV5-1 and TRBJ2-3, with D perhaps TRBD1 (6 bases). The CDR3 length is 14 residues. Germline lookup yields CDR1 SGHRS and CDR2 YFSETQ. Trimming took off 4 bases at V and 2 bases at J, with 11 bases between the two ends. The DNA of the CDR3 is TGCGCCAGCAGCCCTGGACAGTACACAGATACGCAGTATTTT. This codes for CASSPGQYTDTQYF.

The rearrangement joins TRBV5-1 to TRBJ2-7, with a tentative D call TRBD2 (6 bases). Per germline, CDR1 SGHRS and CDR2 YFSETQ. The CDR3 runs to 15 residues. Trimming left V 4 bases short and J 5 bases short, with 19 bases between. CDR3 protein: CASSLREAGANEQYF. As DNA, the CDR3 is TGCGCCAGCAGCCTAAGGGAGGCTGGGGCCAACGAGCAGTACTTC.

Many counts were recorded for this clonotype. The rearrangement joins TRBV5-1 to TRBJ1-4, with a possible D match to TRBD1 (5 bases). Germline V CDR1 and CDR2: SGHRS, YFSETQ. The CDR3 length is 14 residues. The germline V and J ends were trimmed by 2 bases and 7 bases, with 12 bases remaining between them. The CDR3 region has the DNA TGCGCCAGCAGCTTACAGGAGTTCGGTGAAAAACTGTTTTTT. Its translation: CASSLQEFGEKLFF.

This clonotype was counted at least ten times. This chain uses TRBV20-1 with TRBJ2-5; D is perhaps TRBD1 or TRBD2 (5 bases each). The V gene lost 5 bases and the J gene lost 0 bases, with 13 bases spanning the gap. The germline gives CDR1 DFQATT, CDR2 SNEGSKA (reference sequence). CDR3 length: 14 residues. CDR3 nucleotide sequence: TGCAGTGCTGACCGAACGGGACACCAAGAGACCCAGTACTTC. This codes for CSADRTGHQETQYF.

The rearrangement uses TRBV29-1 and TRBJ1-2; D not resolved. CDR3 length: 10 residues. The germline CDR1 and CDR2 sequences are SQVTM and ANQGSEA. Trimming removed 8 bases from V and 7 bases from J, with 11 bases in between. For the CDR3, the DNA is TGCAGCTTAGTCAACGGTGGCTACACCTTC. Amino acid sequence: CSLVNGGYTF.

This clonotype showed up just a few times. V gene TRBV29-1 combines with J gene TRBJ2-7; weak D call: TRBD1 (6 bases). The germline V and J ends were trimmed by 2 bases and 5 bases, with 19 bases remaining between them. Germline V gene lookup returns CDR1 SQVTM and CDR2 ANQGSEA. This CDR3 region has 15 residues. The CDR3 nucleotides read TGCAGCGTTGAAACTAGGGACCAGGGGAACCACGAGCAGTACTTC. Translation gives CSVETRDQGNHEQYF.

Concerning this clonotype: Given a much more abundant clone one base away, this may be a read error. The rearrangement links TRBV7-7 to TRBJ2-5, with D uncertain. The CDR3 covers 11 residues. Germline-derived CDR1 and CDR2 are SSHAT and FNYEAQ (reference sequence). The ends were cut back, 10 bases at V and 2 bases at J, with 8 bases in the middle. The CDR3 spells CANTGQETQYF. The DNA of the CDR3 is TGTGCCAACACCGGTCAAGAGACCCAGTACTTC.

The chain couples TRBV29-1 to TRBJ1-2, with D tentatively TRBD1 (6 bases). In germline, CDR1 is SQVTM, CDR2 ANQGSEA. CDR3 length equals 12 residues. Trimming pared 4 bases from V and 5 bases from J, leaving 11 bases between. The CDR3 DNA reads as TGCAGCGTTGGAGGGGGTATTTATGGCTACACCTTC. Its translation is CSVGGGIYGYTF. Together with reference TRBV29-1 and TRBJ1-2, the CDR3 gives the full variable domain: SAVISQKPSRDICQRGTSLTIQCQVDSQVTMMFWYRQQPGQSLTLIATANQGSEATYESGFVIDKFPISRPNLTFSTLTVSNMSPEDSSIYLCSVGGGIYGYTFGSGTRLTVV.

This clonotype was found many times. CDR3 DNA: TGTGCCAGCAGAGATACAGGGGGCGCTGGCTACACCTTC. Protein product: CASRDTGGAGYTF. This chain joins TRBV6-5 and TRBJ1-2, with 9 bases identical to TRBD1. CDR3 length: 13 amino acids. The germline V gene has CDR1 MNHEY and CDR2 SVGAGI. V was clipped by 6 bases and J by 7 bases; unmatched bases: 6.

This clonotype was seen once. This may be a read error: a much more frequent sequence differs by one nucleotide. V gene TRBV19 combines with J gene TRBJ2-2; 7 bases fit TRBD1. The CDR3 runs 16 residues. Germline CDR1 and CDR2: LNHDA and SQIVND (reference sequence). CDR3 bases: TGTGCCAGTAGTACCGTCGACAGGGCTGGGACCGGGGAGCCGTTTTTT. Translated: CASSTVDRAGTGEPFF.

The chain recombines TRBV19 with TRBJ2-2, with TRBD1 matching over 7 bases. This CDR3 is built from 15 residues. Germline V gene lookup returns CDR1 LNHDA and CDR2 SQIVND (reference sequence). With 7 bases clipped from V and 4 bases from J, the junction kept 9 bases outside the gene matches. In DNA form, the CDR3 reads TGTGCCAGTACCAAAACAGGGGTGGCCACCGGGGAGCTGTTTTTT. It yields the protein CASTKTGVATGELFF. Supplemented by reference TRBV19 and TRBJ2-2, the full variable domain reads DGGITQSPKYLFRKEGQNVTLSCEQNLNHDAMYWYRQDPGQGLRLIYYSQIVNDFQKGDIAEGYSVSREKKESFPLTVTSAQKNPTAFYLCASTKTGVATGELFFGEGSRLTVL.

The gene calls are TRBV20-1 and TRBJ1-5; 8 bases line up with TRBD1. The junction had 16 bases not matched to a gene; V was cut back by 4 bases and J by 14 bases. Germline V gene lookup returns CDR1 DFQATT and CDR2 SNEGSKA (reference sequence). The CDR3 sequence is 14 residues long. The CDR3 DNA reads as TGCAGTGCTATCGACAGGGGACCAATTTACAATGAGCATTTT. Translated, it gives CSAIDRGPIYNEHF.

J is TRBJ1-1 and V is TRBV15; D is perhaps TRBD1 (5 bases). The CDR3 spans 15 residues. The germline V and J ends were trimmed by 9 bases and 7 bases, with 24 bases remaining between them. Germline CDR1 is LNHNV and CDR2 is YYDKDF (reference sequence). The CDR3 spells CATSAGGAATNEAFF. As DNA, the CDR3 is TGTGCCACTTCTGCGGGAGGGGCAGCAACTAATGAAGCTTTCTTT.

This clonotype has only a few counts. This chain uses TRBV10-3 with TRBJ1-2; the D is unclear. The CDR3 has 13 residues. Trimming cost V 4 bases and J 8 bases, with 14 bases left between them. Germline assignment: CDR1 ENHRY and CDR2 SYGVKD. CDR3 nucleotides: TGTGCCATCAGTGCAACGGACGAATCGGGCTACACCTTC. The encoded protein is CAISATDESGYTF.

This clonotype was counted ten times or more. The J gene is TRBJ1-6, the V gene TRBV7-2; D gene ambiguous. Trimming cost V 5 bases and J 10 bases, with 18 bases left between them. CDR1 SGHTA and CDR2 FQGNSA come from the germline V gene. The CDR3 sequence is 15 residues long. CDR3 bases: TGTGCCAGCAGCCGCAATGTTGATCTGGGGTCACCCCTCCACTTT. Protein product: CASSRNVDLGSPLHF.

This clonotype was detected many times. The chain joins TRBV11-2 to TRBJ1-1, with a tentative D call TRBD1 (5 bases). V lost 3 bases, J lost 0 bases, and 11 bases lay in between. There are 15 residues in the CDR3. The V gene's germline CDR1 is SGHAT and CDR2 FQNNGV. CDR3 DNA sequence: TGTGCCAGCAGCTTCAGTTCAGGGCTGAACACTGAAGCTTTCTTT. Protein: CASSFSSGLNTEAFF.

This clonotype was recorded a few times. The chain uses TRBV27 and TRBJ1-6; no clear D. Germline-derived CDR1 and CDR2 are MNHEY and SMNVEV (reference sequence). The CDR3 has 14 residues. The ends were cut back, 3 bases at V and 9 bases at J, with 12 bases in the middle. The CDR3 sequence is CASSFWGSFSPLHF. The CDR3 nucleotides are TGTGCCAGCAGTTTTTGGGGTTCTTTTTCACCCCTCCACTTT.

Only a few counts were recorded for this clonotype. The rearrangement joins TRBV5-4 to TRBJ2-2, with D possibly matching TRBD2 (5 bases). The V end lost 3 bases, the J end lost 6 bases, and 18 bases lay between the germline ends. From germline, CDR1 is SGHNT and CDR2 YYREEE (reference sequence). The CDR3 loop spans 16 amino acids. Written as DNA, the CDR3 is TGTGCCAGCAGCTCCAATCCCGGGATAATCTCCGGGGAGCTGTTTTTT. As protein: CASSSNPGIISGELFF. The variable domain in full, completed from reference TRBV5-4 and TRBJ2-2, reads ETGVTQSPTHLIKTRGQQVTLRCSSQSGHNTVSWYQQALGQGPQFIFQYYREEENGRGNFPPRFSGLQFPNYSSELNVNALELDDSALYLCASSSNPGIISGELFFGEGSRLTVL.

The chain uses TRBV6-5 and TRBJ1-1, with D perhaps matching TRBD1 (5 bases). V lost 2 bases and J 9 bases, leaving 16 bases between the germline ends. Germline CDR1 reads MNHEY; CDR2 reads SVGAGI. CDR3 length: 14 amino acids. CDR3 region: CASSYNSTDRKAFF. The CDR3 DNA reads TGTGCCAGCAGTTACAACTCGACAGACCGCAAAGCTTTCTTT.

This clonotype has only a few counts. The chain joins TRBV2 to TRBJ2-5; 14 bases fit TRBD2. The V and J ends lost 7 bases and 5 bases, in that order; junction bases with no gene match: 9. The length of the CDR3 is 16 residues. Germline CDR1 and CDR2: SNHLY and FYNNEI. In DNA form, the CDR3 reads TGTGCCAGCACCGGAAGACTAGCGGGGGGGGTGGAGACCCAGTACTTC. It specifies CASTGRLAGGVETQYF.

The table lists this clonotype with many counts. The V and J genes are TRBV9 and TRBJ1-5, with a tentative D call TRBD1 (6 bases). The V gene lost 0 bases and the J gene lost 3 bases, with 7 bases spanning the gap. Germline values: CDR1 SGDLS, CDR2 YYNGEE. The CDR3 extends over 14 amino acids. The CDR3 loop reads CASSVAGDNQPQHF. CDR3 sequence (DNA): TGTGCCAGCAGCGTAGCAGGGGACAATCAGCCCCAGCATTTT.

To note about this clonotype: A much larger clone differs by one base, so this may be a read error. This chain joins TRBV7-8 and TRBJ1-5, with TRBD1 as a possible D gene (5 bases). CDR1 is SGHVS and CDR2 is FQNEAQ in the germline V gene. V lost 0 bases and J 5 bases, leaving 11 bases between the germline ends. This CDR3 has 15 amino acids. The CDR3 loop reads CASSLAPGFHQPQHF. The CDR3 DNA sequence: TGTGCCAGCAGCTTAGCCCCAGGGTTTCATCAGCCCCAGCATTTT.

In this sample, this clonotype turned up many times. The V gene is TRBV7-6, the J gene TRBJ2-7; 7 nucleotides match TRBD1. The CDR3 runs to 12 residues. CDR1 and CDR2 from the germline V gene are SGHVS and FNYEAQ. V lost 5 bases and J lost 6; bases outside the gene matches: 4. This chain's CDR3 is CASSATGTEQYF. CDR3 nucleotides: TGTGCCAGCAGCGCGACAGGGACCGAGCAGTACTTC.

This clonotype was counted between two and nine times. The V and J genes are TRBV28 and TRBJ2-5; TRBD2 might be the D (6 bases). The CDR3 spans 14 residues. Per germline, CDR1 MDHEN and CDR2 SYDVKM. V was cut by 5 bases and J by 5 bases, with 15 bases left in between. The CDR3 here is CASSAPGVAETQYF. The CDR3, as DNA: TGTGCCAGCAGTGCCCCGGGGGTTGCGGAGACCCAGTACTTC.

This clonotype was seen just once. This chain connects TRBV7-6 to TRBJ2-2, with D perhaps being TRBD1 or TRBD2 (6 bases each). Per germline, CDR1 SGHVS and CDR2 FNYEAQ. Trimming took off 5 bases at V and 5 bases at J, with 18 bases between the two ends. The CDR3 has 16 amino acids. CDR3 nucleotide sequence: TGTGCCAGCAGCCGCGGGGACAAGGCGGGGACCGGGGAGCTGTTTTTT. As protein: CASSRGDKAGTGELFF.

Notes on this clonotype: The junction differs from germline at one of its ends, possibly a read error. The V gene is TRBV5-1, the J gene TRBJ2-2; D perhaps matches TRBD2 (5 bases). Germline assignment: CDR1 SGHRS and CDR2 YFSETQ. This CDR3 is built from 16 residues. Written as DNA, the CDR3 is TGCGCCAGCAGCTTGGCCGGCAGTTCGAACACCGGGGAGCTGTCTTGG. It encodes CASSLAGSSNTGELSW.

Only a few counts were recorded for this clonotype. The genes are TRBV5-1 and TRBJ1-1; the match to TRBD1 covers 11 bases. The CDR3 consists of 13 residues. V lost 5 bases and J lost 11; bases outside the gene matches: 8. Germline V gene sequence: CDR1 SGHRS, CDR2 YFSETQ. The CDR3 protein is CASRAGQGAMAFF. Here the CDR3 DNA reads TGCGCCAGCAGGGCTGGACAGGGGGCGATGGCTTTCTTT.

This clonotype showed up many times. CDR3 coding DNA: TGTGCCAGCAGTCTTACAACCCCAACAAACACCATATATTTT. It yields the protein CASSLTTPTNTIYF. V usage is TRBV12-3 or TRBV12-4 and J usage is TRBJ1-3; D is unresolved. The V end lost 5 bases, the J end lost 6 bases, and 14 bases lay between the germline ends. This CDR3 has 14 amino acids.

The V call is TRBV29-1, the J call TRBJ1-5, with unresolved D. Trimming removed 8 bases from V and 1 base from J, with 12 bases in between. CDR3 length equals 13 residues. The germline V gene encodes CDR1 SQVTM and CDR2 ANQGSEA. As DNA, the CDR3 is TGCAGCTTGTGGCCCGCCAGCAATCAGCCCCAGCATTTT. Amino acids: CSLWPASNQPQHF.